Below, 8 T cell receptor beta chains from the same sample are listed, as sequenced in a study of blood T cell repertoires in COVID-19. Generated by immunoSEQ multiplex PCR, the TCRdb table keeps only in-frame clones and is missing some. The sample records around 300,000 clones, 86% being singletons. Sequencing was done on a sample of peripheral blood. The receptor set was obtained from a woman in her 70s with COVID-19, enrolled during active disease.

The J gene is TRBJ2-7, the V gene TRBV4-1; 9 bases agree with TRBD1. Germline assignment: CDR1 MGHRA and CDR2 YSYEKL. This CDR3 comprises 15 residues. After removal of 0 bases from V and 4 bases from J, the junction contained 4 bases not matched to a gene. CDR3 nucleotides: TGCGCCAGCAGCCAAGATCGGGACAGGGTGTACGAGCAGTACTTC. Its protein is CASSQDRDRVYEQYF.

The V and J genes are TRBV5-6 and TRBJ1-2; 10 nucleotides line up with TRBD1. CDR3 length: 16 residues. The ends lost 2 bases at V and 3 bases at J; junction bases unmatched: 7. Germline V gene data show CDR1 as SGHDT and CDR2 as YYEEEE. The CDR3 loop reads CASSFYGTGVDYGYTF. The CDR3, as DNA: TGTGCCAGCAGCTTCTATGGGACAGGGGTAGACTATGGCTACACCTTC.

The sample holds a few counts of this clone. The CDR3 loop reads CASDPTGYTEAFF. CDR3 DNA: TGTGCCAGCGATCCGACAGGCTACACTGAAGCTTTCTTT. The chain recombines TRBV19 with TRBJ1-1; D is possibly TRBD1 (6 bases). The CDR3 consists of 13 residues. Trimming removed 9 bases from V and 3 bases from J, with 14 bases in between. Germline CDR1 is LNHDA and CDR2 is SQIVND (reference sequence).

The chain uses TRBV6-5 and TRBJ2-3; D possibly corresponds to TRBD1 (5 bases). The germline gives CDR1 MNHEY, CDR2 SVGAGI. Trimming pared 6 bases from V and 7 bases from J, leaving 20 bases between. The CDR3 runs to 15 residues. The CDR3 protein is CASRNMRLGQHTQYF. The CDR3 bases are TGTGCCAGCAGAAACATGAGACTCGGACAACATACGCAGTATTTT.

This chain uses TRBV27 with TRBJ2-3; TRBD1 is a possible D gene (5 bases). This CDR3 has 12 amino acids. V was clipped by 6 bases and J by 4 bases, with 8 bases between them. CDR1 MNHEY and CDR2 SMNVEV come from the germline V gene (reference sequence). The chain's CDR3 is CASSQGADTQYF. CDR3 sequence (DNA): TGTGCCAGCAGCCAGGGTGCAGATACGCAGTATTTT.

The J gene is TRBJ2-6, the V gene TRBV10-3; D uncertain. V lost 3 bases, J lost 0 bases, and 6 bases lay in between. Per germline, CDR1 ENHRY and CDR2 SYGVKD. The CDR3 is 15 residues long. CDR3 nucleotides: TGTGCCATCAGTGAAAGTAGCTCTGGGGCCAACGTCCTGACTTTC. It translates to CAISESSSGANVLTF.

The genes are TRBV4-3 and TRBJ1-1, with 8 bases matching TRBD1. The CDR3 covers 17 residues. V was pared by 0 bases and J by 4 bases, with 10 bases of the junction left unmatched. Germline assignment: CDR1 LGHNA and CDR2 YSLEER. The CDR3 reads CASSQDYPGGVVTEAFF. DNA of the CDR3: TGCGCCAGCAGCCAAGACTATCCAGGGGGCGTCGTCACTGAAGCTTTCTTT.

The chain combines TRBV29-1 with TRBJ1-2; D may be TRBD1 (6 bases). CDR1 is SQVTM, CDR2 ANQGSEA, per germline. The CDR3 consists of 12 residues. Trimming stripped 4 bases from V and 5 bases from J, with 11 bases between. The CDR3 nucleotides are TGCAGCGTTGGGGCAGGGGAGTATGGCTACACCTTC. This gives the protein CSVGAGEYGYTF. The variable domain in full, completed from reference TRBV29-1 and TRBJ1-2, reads SAVISQKPSRDICQRGTSLTIQCQVDSQVTMMFWYRQQPGQSLTLIATANQGSEATYESGFVIDKFPISRPNLTFSTLTVSNMSPEDSSIYLCSVGAGEYGYTFGSGTRLTVV.